The next 10 T cell receptor beta chains were all read from a single sample in a study of blood T cell repertoires in COVID-19. TCRdb's copy holds only in-frame clones and misses some; the assay was immunoSEQ multiplex PCR. The profile shows 300,000 or so clones, around 89% of them singletons. The sequenced sample was peripheral blood. Receptors originate from a woman between 40 and 50 years old with acute or convalescent COVID-19.

V gene TRBV11-2 combines with J gene TRBJ2-3; 10 bases align to TRBD1. J was trimmed by 5 bases and V by 4 bases; bases with no gene match: 6. The germline gives CDR1 SGHAT, CDR2 FQNNGV. The CDR3 length is 15 residues. CDR3 nucleotide sequence: TGTGCCAGCAGCTCCGGGACAGGGGACCAAGATACGCAGTATTTT. Its translation: CASSSGTGDQDTQYF.

The chain's CDR3 is CLVDRTNTEAFF. The CDR3 coding sequence is TGCCTTGTAGACAGGACGAACACTGAAGCTTTCTTT. V and J are TRBV29-1 and TRBJ1-1; weak D call: TRBD1 (6 bases). This CDR3 region has 12 residues. Germline CDR1 SQVTM, CDR2 ANQGSEA.

V gene TRBV23-1 combines with J gene TRBJ2-2; D is undetermined. TRBV23-1 is annotated as an ORF whose role is uncertain. Trimming took off 2 bases at V and 6 bases at J, with 13 bases between the two ends. This CDR3 is 15 amino acids long. The CDR3 nucleotides read TGCGCCAGCAGTCAACCAGACACGATGGCCGGGGAGCTGTTTTTT. It is translated as CASSQPDTMAGELFF.

V usage is TRBV2 and J usage is TRBJ1-1; D uncertain. The germline V gene has CDR1 SNHLY and CDR2 FYNNEI. CDR3 size: 14 residues. The germline V and J ends were trimmed by 4 bases and 2 bases, with 11 bases remaining between them. In DNA form, the CDR3 reads TGTGCCAGCAGTGTAAAGAGGGTCAACACTGAAGCTTTCTTT. It is translated as CASSVKRVNTEAFF.

This chain links TRBV7-9 with TRBJ1-5; 12 bases map to TRBD1. Germline V gene data show CDR1 as SEHNR and CDR2 as FQNEAQ (reference sequence). After removal of 5 bases from V and 5 bases from J, the junction contained 7 bases not matched to a gene. CDR3 length: 16 residues. The CDR3: CASSKSGTGGDQPQHF. CDR3 sequence (DNA): TGTGCCAGCAGCAAATCCGGGACAGGGGGCGATCAGCCCCAGCATTTT.

CDR3 sequence: CASSIDTGHWTEAFF. DNA for the CDR3: TGTGCCAGTAGTATAGACACAGGGCATTGGACTGAAGCTTTCTTT. The V gene is TRBV19, the J gene TRBJ1-1, with D maybe TRBD1 (6 bases). Trimming left V 0 bases short and J 5 bases short, with 13 bases between. The CDR3 length is 15 residues. CDR1 is LNHDA, CDR2 SQIVND, per germline (reference sequence).

The gene calls are TRBV29-1 and TRBJ1-2, with 10 bases lining up with TRBD1. The CDR3 is 14 residues long. Germline values: CDR1 SQVTM, CDR2 ANQGSEA. The junction had 12 bases not matched to a gene; V was cut back by 6 bases and J by 8 bases. CDR3: CSVGPGQGPIGYTF. The CDR3 DNA is TGCAGCGTGGGTCCGGGACAGGGGCCGATAGGCTACACCTTC. Full variable domain (remainder filled in from reference TRBV29-1 and TRBJ1-2): SAVISQKPSRDICQRGTSLTIQCQVDSQVTMMFWYRQQPGQSLTLIATANQGSEATYESGFVIDKFPISRPNLTFSTLTVSNMSPEDSSIYLCSVGPGQGPIGYTFGSGTRLTVV.

The genes are TRBV30 and TRBJ2-1; tentative D call: TRBD2 (7 bases). Deletions cut 1 base from V and 10 bases from J, with 11 bases between. Germline V gene data show CDR1 as GTSNPN and CDR2 as SVGIG (reference sequence). CDR3 length: 12 residues. CDR3 in amino acids: CAWSAGGGEQFF. CDR3 bases: TGTGCCTGGAGTGCGGGCGGGGGCGAGCAGTTCTTC.

The V gene is TRBV7-2, the J gene TRBJ1-2, with 9 bases identical to TRBD1. The CDR3 loop spans 15 amino acids. The V gene's germline CDR1 is SGHTA and CDR2 FQGNSA. V lost 3 bases and J lost 5; bases outside the gene matches: 7. CDR3 residues: CASSFGTGSRYGYTF. CDR3 bases: TGTGCCAGCAGCTTTGGGACAGGGTCTCGATATGGCTACACCTTC.

The chain recombines TRBV2 with TRBJ1-1; D is uncertain. Germline V CDR1 and CDR2: SNHLY, FYNNEI. V lost 9 bases and J lost 4, with 12 bases in between. The CDR3 loop spans 12 amino acids. CDR3 in DNA: TGTGCCAGTCGAGTAGAGGGCACTGAAGCTTTCTTT. Its protein is CASRVEGTEAFF.